This T cell receptor beta chain is from a study of shared clonotypes between healthy human individuals. Broader study findings: Estimated clonotype richness was generally higher in naive than memory subsets. Relative to clonotypes present in all four donors, those not shared had lower generation probabilities.

Here immunoSEQ multiplex PCR was the method, and the copy in TCRdb shows in-frame clones only, minus some. The sample lists around 1 million clones, 76% occurring once. This clone appeared a single time. Its specificity is unknown. The sample holds other DNA sequences that translate to the same CDR3. CDR3 length equals 16 residues. CDR1 is SGHDT and CDR2 is YYEEEE in the germline V gene. V lost 2 bases, J lost 4 bases, and 6 bases stayed unmatched. Among the donors, all were Caucasian adults who lived in Nashville, Tennessee. Sequences were obtained from memory CD4+ T cells sorted from blood. As for subset: CD45RA-negative fraction. The clonotype comes from a man younger than 30 in good health. The chain uses TRBV5-6 and TRBJ1-5; 10 nucleotides match TRBD1. The CDR3 here is CASSLRGQGINQPQHF. Here the CDR3 DNA reads TGTGCCAGCAGCTTAAGGGGACAGGGGATAAATCAGCCCCAGCATTTT.